This record covers a single TCR beta chain. What this receptor recognizes is not known. It has no much larger one-base neighbor in the sample; base qualities were not kept. The data stem from a study of blood T cell repertoires in COVID-19 (dated by TCRdb to the early 2020s). Background for the entire study: ImmuneRACE Cohort 3 recovered participants were defined by two consecutive negative NP/OP PCR tests, healthcare professional clearance, or symptom resolution. The collaborator samples originated in the United States, Italy and Spain and spanned the acute and convalescent phases of COVID-19. The material from the prospective study consisted of cDNA or gDNA derived from T cells, B-cell-depleted T cells, or PBMCs. Subjects who had been exposed to COVID-19, were actively infected with it, or had recovered from it provided the deeply sampled blood TCRbeta repertoires that made up the dataset. A freely available public database, intended as a resource for researchers studying the immune response to SARS-CoV-2, is where the repertoires were released. Samples were obtained from the ongoing ImmuneRACE study (first 160 participants) and from roughly 1,300 subjects provided by 6 global collaborators. The sample metadata nearly always contained a de-identified subject ID, COVID-19 status, age in years and sex. Where HLA class I and class II types were available, the types were taken from metadata supplied by the sample provider, not from assay-based typing.

Taken from cysteine to phenylalanine, the CDR3 has 18 residues. Just CDR3 DNA is preserved here, 54 bases in frame from base 1. CDR1 LNHDA and CDR2 SQIVND were looked up in the germline V gene (reference sequence). V loses 1 base of germline sequence and J loses 2 bases, and the interval between the two ends is 17 bases. Study-wide conclusions, independent of this receptor: Clinical and demographic metadata were provided uncurated, with the amount varying by source and participant.

The immunoSEQ Assay, a bias-controlled multiplex PCR, was used to amplify TCRbeta CDR3 regions from genomic DNA. Per the source publication's procedure: Within the assay, amplification of reference gene primers was used to estimate how many nucleated cells each sample contained. To quantify the absolute abundance of each unique TCRbeta CDR3 rearrangement, sequence reads were collapsed and filtered. For each sample, productive Simpson clonality was calculated by taking the square root of Simpson's diversity index across productive rearrangements. TCRdb stores this immuneACCESS table with in-frame sequences only. Part of the clones is absent; in the studies checked, under half of the shortfall reflects unresolved V genes, and no reason is known for the rest. V and J calls plus clone size are reproduced from that table; the DNA served to infer D and trimming. The sample table contains approximately 190,000 clones; only one count was recorded for approximately 90% of them. The top ten hold around 23% of the sample.

Participants in the prospective study were aged roughly 18 to 100 years, lived in about two dozen United States geographic areas, and enrolled through a virtual design. In the prospective study, cohorts were assigned on the basis of participant-reported clinical history obtained from a screening survey and a study questionnaire. In the prospective study, whole blood, serum and a nasopharyngeal or oropharyngeal swab were collected from each participant by mobile phlebotomists. Prospective study participants could optionally give additional blood draws and questionnaires over an approximately 2-month period. Prospective study blood samples were shipped either frozen or at room temperature before DNA extraction.

This TCR was sampled from a woman aged 40 to 50 in a cohort exposed to, infected with or recovered from COVID-19 (not recorded which). Input material: PBMCs or T cells enriched from blood (not recorded which). Recombination connected TRBV19 to TRBJ2-2; matching of 6 bases hints at TRBD1 as the D gene. The CDR3 here reads CASSIVQSWGHNTGELFF. The base sequence is TGTGCCAGTAGTATAGTTCAATCTTGGGGACACAACACCGGGGAGCTGTTTTTT.